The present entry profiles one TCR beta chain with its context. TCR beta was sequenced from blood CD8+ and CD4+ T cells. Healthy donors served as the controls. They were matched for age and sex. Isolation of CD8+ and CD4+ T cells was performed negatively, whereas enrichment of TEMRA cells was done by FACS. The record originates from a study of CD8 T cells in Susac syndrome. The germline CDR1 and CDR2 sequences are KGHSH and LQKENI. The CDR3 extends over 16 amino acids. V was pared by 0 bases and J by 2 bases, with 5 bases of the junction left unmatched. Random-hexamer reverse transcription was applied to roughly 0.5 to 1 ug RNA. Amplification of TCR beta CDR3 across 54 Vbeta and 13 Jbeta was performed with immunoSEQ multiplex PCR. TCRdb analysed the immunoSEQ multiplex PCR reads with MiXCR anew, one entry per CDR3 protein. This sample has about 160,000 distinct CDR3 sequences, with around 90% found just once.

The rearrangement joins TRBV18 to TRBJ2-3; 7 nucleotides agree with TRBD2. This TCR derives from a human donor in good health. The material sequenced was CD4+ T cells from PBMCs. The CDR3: CASSPPQRGPTDTQYF. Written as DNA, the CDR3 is TGTGCCAGCTCACCACCCCAGCGGGGACCCACAGATACGCAGTATTTT.